A selection of T cell receptor beta chains follows, all from one sample in a study of T cells in Graves' hyperthyroidism and ophthalmopathy. MiXCR, run by TCRdb on the multiplex PCR reads, gives a single entry per CDR3 protein. The table records 550,000 to 700,000 distinct CDR3 sequences, just over 45% of them present only once. The specimen was peripheral blood or thyroid tissue (not recorded which). The source of these receptors is an adult woman with Graves' disease, either hyperthyroidism or ophthalmopathy (not recorded which). CDR3s include the opening cysteine and the closing phenylalanine or tryptophan. A D gene is named only where the DNA matches it firmly. Size is omitted from some rows. Given values are once, few, many or a class for expanded clones.

TRBJ1-1 TRBV29-1 few . TGCAGCGCCCGAGGGGACACTGAAGCTTTCTTT CSARGDTEAFF
TRBJ2-7 TRBV2 . . TGTGCCAGCAGTGTCGAGGGCGGGGAGCAGTACTTC CASSVEGGEQYF
TRBJ1-6 TRBV19 few TRBD1 TGTGCCAGCACGCGGGACAGGAATTCACCCCTCCACTTT CASTRDRNSPLHF
TRBJ2-7 TRBV19 many TRBD2 TGTGCCAGTAGTTGGACTAGCGGAGGGTCCTACGAGCAGTACTTC CASSWTSGGSYEQYF
TRBJ2-7 TRBV20-1 many . TGCAGTTCCGCCAGACCCGAGAGTGAGCAGTACTTC CSSARPESEQYF
TRBJ2-7 TRBV25-1 . TRBD1 TGTGCCAGCAGTACTCCGGGACAGCTCTTCTACGAGCAGTACTTC CASSTPGQLFYEQYF
TRBJ2-7 TRBV7-7 . TRBD1 TGTGCCAGCAGCCCCGGGACAGCCCTCGAGCAGTACTTC CASSPGTALEQYF
TRBJ2-5 TRBV7-2 . TRBD1 TGTGCCAGCAGCTTAGCCGGGACAGGGATAAGGGAGACCCAGTACTTC CASSLAGTGIRETQYF
TRBJ2-2 TRBV19 . TRBD2 TGTGCCAGTAGTACCGGGACTAGCGGCACCGGGGAGCTGTTTTTT CASSTGTSGTGELFF
TRBJ1-4 TRBV7-9 . . TGTGCCAGCAGTCCTGACACGACGGTGTTTGATGAAAAACTGTTTTTT CASSPDTTVFDEKLFF
TRBJ1-1 TRBV28 few . TGTGCCAGCAGTTTGGTAGGTAGGCCTTTGAACACTGAAGCTTTCTTT CASSLVGRPLNTEAFF
TRBJ2-2 TRBV15 many TRBD1 TGTGCCACCAGCAGTTTACTGAAACTCAGACAGGGGGCAACCGGGGAGCTGTTTTTT CATSSLLKLRQGATGELFF
TRBJ1-2 TRBV24-1 . TRBD1 TGTGCCACCAGTGATCCCGGACAGGGAGGAGGCTACACCTTC CATSDPGQGGGYTF
TRBJ1-2 TRBV11-2 many . TGTGCCAGCAGCTTCGGTGCTAACTATGGCTACACCTTC CASSFGANYGYTF
TRBJ2-5 TRBV29-1 . . TGCAGCGTCAAAGAGTCGGAAGGCCACGGGGAGACCCAGTACTTC CSVKESEGHGETQYF